This entry describes one TCR beta chain. Sequencing was performed with immunoSEQ multiplex PCR; in TCRdb, only in-frame clones are kept and a portion is missing. This table holds millions of clones, roughly 94% found once. This specimen comes from a study of shared clonotypes between healthy human individuals. This CDR3 region has 14 residues. With 0 bases removed from V and 4 bases from J, the gap between germline ends came to 9 bases. Germline CDR1 and CDR2: MNHEY and SVGAGI. This chain links TRBV6-5 with TRBJ1-2; D remains ambiguous. Sequencing was done on a sample of naive CD4+ T cells sorted from blood. The subset here: CD45RA+ positively selected. The clonotype originates from a young man in good health. CDR3: CASSYSSEGYGYTF. CDR3 bases: TGTGCCAGCAGTTACTCCAGCGAGGGCTATGGCTACACCTTC.